The next 4 T cell receptor beta chains were all read from a single sample in a study of T cells in Graves' hyperthyroidism and ophthalmopathy. Amplification of TCR beta CDR3 regions was performed using RNA transcripts as template. The study used the HTBI primer set for a first-round RT-PCR of the TCR CDR3. TCRdb processed the multiplex PCR reads anew with MiXCR; each CDR3 protein has one entry. Counted here are about 480,000 distinct CDR3 sequences, 13% to 15% occurring once; the ten biggest clones make up 17%. Sequencing input: blood. Every receptor here comes from a woman aged 18-29 years with Graves' hyperthyroidism.

This clonotype was recorded many times. The genes are TRBV12-3 or TRBV12-4 and TRBJ2-1; TRBD2 aligns across 14 bases. This CDR3 comprises 15 residues. V shed 4 bases and J 9 bases; nucleotides not matched to a gene: 5. CDR3 residues: CASSSGLAGGGEQFF. CDR3 bases: TGTGCCAGCAGTTCTGGACTAGCGGGAGGAGGTGAGCAGTTCTTC.

This clonotype has a count of ten or more. The chain uses TRBV20-1 and TRBJ2-5; 10 nucleotides align to TRBD2. Per the germline V gene, CDR1 is DFQATT and CDR2 is SNEGSKA (reference sequence). After removal of 5 bases from V and 5 bases from J, the junction contained 8 bases not matched to a gene. This CDR3 comprises 14 residues. CDR3 nucleotide sequence: TGCAGTGCTCTTAGAACTAGCGGGACTGAGACCCAGTACTTC. It is translated as CSALRTSGTETQYF.

The chain employs TRBV4-1 and TRBJ1-6, with D possibly being TRBD1 (6 bases). Germline V gives CDR1 MGHRA, CDR2 YSYEKL. The CDR3 extends over 18 amino acids. The V end was cut by 0 bases, the J end by 4 bases, with 16 bases between. CDR3 amino acids: CASSQDRAGVSYNSPLHF. The DNA of the CDR3 is TGCGCCAGCAGCCAAGATAGGGCAGGGGTTTCATATAATTCACCCCTCCACTTT.

The V call is TRBV4-1, the J call TRBJ2-5; 7 positions match TRBD1. The junction had 10 bases not matched to a gene; V was cut back by 4 bases and J by 5 bases. The germline CDR1 and CDR2 sequences are MGHRA and YSYEKL. This CDR3 contains 15 residues. CDR3 coding DNA: TGCGCCAGCAGCCGCCAGACAGGGCATCGGGAGACCCAGTACTTC. This sequence encodes CASSRQTGHRETQYF.